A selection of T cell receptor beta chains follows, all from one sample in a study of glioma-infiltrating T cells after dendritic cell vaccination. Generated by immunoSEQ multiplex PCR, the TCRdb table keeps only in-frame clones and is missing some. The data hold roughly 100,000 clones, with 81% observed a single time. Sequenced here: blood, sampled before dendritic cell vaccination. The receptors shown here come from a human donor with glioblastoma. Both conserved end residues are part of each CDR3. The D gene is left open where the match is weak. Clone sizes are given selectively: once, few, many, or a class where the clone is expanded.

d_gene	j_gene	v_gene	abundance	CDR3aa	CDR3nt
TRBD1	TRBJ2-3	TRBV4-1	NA	CASSQTLSRGISTDTQYF	TGCGCCAGCAGCCAGACCCTGAGCAGGGGGATTTCAACAGATACGCAGTATTTT
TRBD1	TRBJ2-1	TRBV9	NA	CASSKGTATSSYNEQFF	TGTGCCAGCAGCAAAGGGACAGCGACGAGCTCCTACAATGAGCAGTTCTTC
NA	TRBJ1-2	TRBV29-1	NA	CSVGAQGYGYTF	TGCAGCGTGGGGGCTCAAGGCTATGGCTACACCTTC
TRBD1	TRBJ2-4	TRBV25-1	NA	CASSEYNRGKNIQYF	TGTGCCAGCAGTGAATATAACAGGGGCAAAAACATTCAGTACTTC
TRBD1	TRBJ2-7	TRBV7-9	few	CASSATNRGQPYEQYF	TGTGCCAGCAGCGCCACAAACAGGGGGCAACCCTACGAGCAGTACTTC
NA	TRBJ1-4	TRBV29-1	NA	CSAIPGATNEKLFF	TGCAGCGCCATCCCGGGGGCAACTAATGAAAAACTGTTTTTT
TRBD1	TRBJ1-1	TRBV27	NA	CASSLDRVNTEAFF	TGTGCCAGCAGTCTGGACAGGGTGAACACTGAAGCTTTCTTT
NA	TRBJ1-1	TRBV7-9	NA	CASSSGRDTEAFF	TGTGCCAGCAGCTCAGGGAGGGACACTGAAGCTTTCTTT
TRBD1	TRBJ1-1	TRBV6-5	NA	CASVVRQGAGEAFF	TGTGCCAGCGTCGTCCGACAGGGGGCCGGTGAAGCTTTCTTT
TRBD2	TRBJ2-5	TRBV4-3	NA	CASSILAGGGQTQYF	TGCGCCAGCAGTATACTAGCGGGGGGGGGTCAGACCCAGTACTTC
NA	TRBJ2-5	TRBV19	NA	CASSMGPLETQYF	TGTGCCAGTAGTATGGGGCCATTAGAAACCCAGTACTTC
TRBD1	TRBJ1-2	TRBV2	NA	CASSEDGQVGGYGYTF	TGTGCCAGCAGTGAAGATGGACAGGTTGGTGGGTATGGCTACACCTTC
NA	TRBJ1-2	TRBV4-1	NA	CASSLVREDTF	TGCGCCAGCAGCCTAGTCAGGGAAGACACCTTC
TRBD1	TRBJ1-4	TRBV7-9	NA	CASSRKARTGGNEKLFF	TGTGCCAGCAGCCGTAAAGCCAGGACAGGGGGCAATGAAAAACTGTTTTTT
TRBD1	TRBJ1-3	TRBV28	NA	CASSVYRGPAGNTIYF	TGTGCCAGCAGTGTCTACAGGGGCCCAGCCGGAAACACCATATATTTT
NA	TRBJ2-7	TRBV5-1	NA	CASSLLDSSNSYEQYF	TGCGCCAGCAGCTTGCTGGACAGCTCAAACTCCTACGAGCAGTACTTC
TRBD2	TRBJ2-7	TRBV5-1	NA	CASGAGGAYEQYF	TGCGCCAGCGGAGCGGGGGGAGCCTACGAGCAGTACTTC
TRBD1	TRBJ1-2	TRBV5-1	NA	CASSLDPGQGYGYTF	TGCGCCAGCAGCTTGGACCCGGGACAGGGGTATGGCTACACCTTC